Detailed here is one T cell receptor beta chain. Its target is unknown. The sample originates from a study of Graves' ophthalmopathy and Graves' hyperthyroidism. Notes on the study in general: Prediction of ophthalmopathy progression reached around 70% sensitivity and approximately 75% specificity.

Germline loops: CDR1 SNHLY, CDR2 FYNNEI. The CDR3 covers 18 residues. V was pared by 9 bases and J by 4 bases, with 27 bases between. Patients in the hyperthyroidism group, adults aged 18 to 65, were newly diagnosed, under 2 months' duration. TCR beta CDR3 amplification used RNA transcripts. First-round RT-PCR relied on HTBI primers, and a second-round multiplex PCR came next. TCRdb reprocessed the multiplex PCR reads via MiXCR and lists one record per CDR3 protein. Of around 1,200,000 distinct CDR3 sequences in the sample, about 35% were seen once. Sequencing used peripheral blood or thyroid tissue (not recorded which). The chain employs TRBV2 and TRBJ1-4; D uncertain. This clonotype was sampled from an adult man with Graves' hyperthyroidism. CDR3 in DNA: TGTGCCAGTACGGGAAACACCCTGGCCCTGGATGTTAATGAAAAACTGTTTTTT. This gives the protein CASTGNTLALDVNEKLFF.